These 23 T cell receptor beta chains came from one sample sequenced in a study of PD-1 blockade in classical Hodgkin lymphoma. Time point meaning: cycle 4 day 1 (C4D1), after more than five weeks of nivolumab. After autologous stem cell transplantation all patients relapsed, and prior brentuximab vedotin exposure differed between cohorts. Libraries were prepared by immunoSEQ multiplex PCR; TCRdb keeps only in-frame clonotypes and omits some of them. Here the sample spans roughly 94,000 clones, about 92% being singletons. Sequenced material: peripheral blood mononuclear cells (PBMCs), taken before the fourth cycle of nivolumab. The receptors were sampled from a human donor with classical Hodgkin lymphoma.

The V and J genes are TRBV6-4 and TRBJ2-5; the D gene could be TRBD1 or TRBD2 (5 bases each). CDR1 is MRHNA and CDR2 is SNTAGT in the germline V gene. Trimming shortened V by 3 bases and J by 0 bases, and 11 bases separated the two germline ends. The CDR3 totals 15 residues. The CDR3: CASSEGRSYQETQYF. Written as DNA, the CDR3 is TGTGCCAGCAGTGAGGGACGGAGCTACCAAGAGACCCAGTACTTC.

Only a few counts were recorded for this clone. The chain uses TRBV30 and TRBJ1-4, with D possibly being TRBD1 (6 bases). Germline CDR1 GTSNPN, CDR2 SVGIG (reference sequence). This CDR3 comprises 13 residues. Trimming stripped 3 bases from V and 4 bases from J, with 9 bases between. The CDR3 loop is CAWSRDNNEKLFF. The CDR3 DNA reads as TGTGCCTGGAGCCGGGACAATAATGAAAAACTGTTTTTT.

The rearrangement links TRBV5-4 to TRBJ2-2; D is unclear. V was pared by 2 bases and J by 4 bases, with 6 bases between. CDR3 length equals 13 residues. Germline V gene lookup returns CDR1 SGHNT and CDR2 YYREEE (reference sequence). The CDR3 DNA reads as TGTGCCAGCAGCTTCTTAGGCACCGGGGAGCTGTTTTTT. It encodes CASSFLGTGELFF.

The chain couples TRBV19 to TRBJ2-1; D unresolved. V was cut by 1 base and J by 8 bases, with 3 bases left in between. The CDR3 is 11 amino acids. CDR1 is LNHDA and CDR2 is SQIVND in the germline V gene (reference sequence). CDR3 bases: TGTGCCAGTAGTATAGGCGATGAGCAGTTCTTC. It is translated as CASSIGDEQFF.

The V call is TRBV15, the J call TRBJ2-3; weak D call: TRBD2 (6 bases). Per the germline V gene, CDR1 is LNHNV and CDR2 is YYDKDF (reference sequence). This CDR3 spans 20 amino acids. V was clipped by 0 bases and J by 2 bases, with 24 bases between them. The CDR3 DNA follows: TGTGCCACCAGCAGAGATCCGCCCCGACACCATGGGGGGAACACAGATACGCAGTATTTT. It specifies CATSRDPPRHHGGNTDTQYF. Filled out from reference TRBV15 and TRBJ2-3, the complete variable domain reads DAMVIQNPRYQVTQFGKPVTLSCSQTLNHNVMYWYQQKSSQAPKLLFHYYDKDFNNEADTPDNFQSRRPNTSFCFLDIRSPGLGDTAMYLCATSRDPPRHHGGNTDTQYFGPGTRLTVL.

This chain links TRBV27 with TRBJ1-1; D call uncertain. This CDR3 is 14 amino acids long. Deletions cut 6 bases from V and 2 bases from J, with 13 bases between. From germline, CDR1 is MNHEY and CDR2 SMNVEV (reference sequence). This CDR3 is CASRWTEINTEAFF. The CDR3 nucleotides are TGTGCCAGCAGGTGGACGGAGATAAACACTGAAGCTTTCTTT.

This clone has more than one count but fewer than ten. This chain links TRBV2 with TRBJ1-5; D is perhaps TRBD1 (6 bases). The CDR3 consists of 14 residues. V shed 8 bases and J shed 6 bases, with 17 bases lying between them. CDR1 is SNHLY, CDR2 FYNNEI, per germline. The CDR3 loop is CASRLTGLGQPQHF. The CDR3 region has the DNA TGTGCCAGCCGGCTTACAGGGCTGGGTCAGCCCCAGCATTTT.

This chain uses TRBV6-5 with TRBJ2-5; 7 nucleotides agree with TRBD2. The CDR3 consists of 13 residues. Per germline, CDR1 MNHEY and CDR2 SVGAGI. V shed 6 bases and J 2 bases; nucleotides not matched to a gene: 3. The chain's CDR3 is CASSAGVQETQYF. In DNA form, the CDR3 reads TGTGCCAGCAGCGCGGGAGTGCAAGAGACCCAGTACTTC.

V usage is TRBV6-1 and J usage is TRBJ2-7; 7 nucleotides agree with TRBD1. The junction had 11 bases not matched to a gene; V was cut back by 6 bases and J by 6 bases. CDR1 and CDR2 (germline): MNHNS, SASEGT. CDR3 size: 14 residues. CDR3 bases: TGTGCCAGCAGGGTACAGGGGCCGCTGGGCGAGCAGTACTTC. This codes for CASRVQGPLGEQYF.

The chain joins TRBV6-1 to TRBJ2-5, with 8 nucleotides matching TRBD2. The length of the CDR3 is 13 residues. With V trimmed by 6 bases and J by 4 bases, 4 bases remained unmatched. Per the germline V gene, CDR1 is MNHNS and CDR2 is SASEGT. The CDR3: CASRAAGGETQYF. As DNA, the CDR3 is TGTGCCAGCAGGGCTGCGGGAGGAGAGACCCAGTACTTC.

The CDR3 DNA reads as TGTGCCAGCAGTTACTCGGACAGGTATATCGATGGCTACACCTTC. Its translation: CASSYSDRYIDGYTF. This sequence joins TRBV6-5 and TRBJ1-2; 7 bases match TRBD1. The V gene end was trimmed by 0 bases and the J gene end by 6 bases; junction bases not matched to a gene: 7. Per the germline V gene, CDR1 is MNHEY and CDR2 is SVGAGI. The length of the CDR3 is 15 residues.

This rearrangement joins TRBV25-1 to TRBJ1-5; no clear D gene. The CDR3 runs 14 residues. Per the germline V gene, CDR1 is MGHDK and CDR2 is SYGVNS. Trimming left V 1 base short and J 1 base short, with 5 bases between. This CDR3 is CASSEFWSNQPQHF. CDR3 DNA sequence: TGTGCCAGCAGTGAATTTTGGAGCAATCAGCCCCAGCATTTT.

This chain links TRBV5-4 with TRBJ1-5; D is undetermined. CDR3 size: 14 residues. Germline lookup yields CDR1 SGHNT and CDR2 YYREEE (reference sequence). Between the trimmed V and J ends, which lost 0 bases and 7 bases, there was a span of 11 bases. In DNA form, the CDR3 reads TGTGCCAGCAGCTTGGACCCAGTAGGCCAGCCCCAGCATTTT. Amino acids: CASSLDPVGQPQHF.

The chain carries TRBV28 and TRBJ2-3; a weak D match, TRBD2 (6 bases). The CDR3 runs 15 residues. Germline V gene sequence: CDR1 MDHEN, CDR2 SYDVKM. Trimming left V 3 bases short and J 1 base short, with 11 bases between. CDR3 in DNA: TGTGCCAGCAGTTTCTCGCGGGACGGCACAGATACGCAGTATTTT. Amino acid sequence: CASSFSRDGTDTQYF.

The chain is built from TRBV5-1 and TRBJ2-7; D remains ambiguous. Germline lookup yields CDR1 SGHRS and CDR2 YFSETQ. The CDR3 has 14 residues. Deletions cut 0 bases from V and 1 base from J, with 8 bases between. The CDR3 loop reads CASSLAGQSYEQYF. For the CDR3, the DNA is TGCGCCAGCAGCTTGGCCGGGCAGTCCTACGAGCAGTACTTC.

The rearrangement uses TRBV10-3 and TRBJ2-7; the match to TRBD1 covers 10 bases. V lost 1 base and J lost 4; bases outside the gene matches: 10. CDR1 and CDR2 from the germline V gene are ENHRY and SYGVKD. The CDR3 loop spans 17 amino acids. CDR3 nucleotide sequence: TGTGCCATCAGTGAGTTCGTCGGACAGGGGGACGAGTACGAGCAGTACTTC. This translates into CAISEFVGQGDEYEQYF.

The chain uses TRBV7-9 and TRBJ2-1; possibly TRBD2 for D (6 bases). The CDR3 runs 17 residues. Germline-derived CDR1 and CDR2 are SEHNR and FQNEAQ (reference sequence). With 4 bases removed from V and 3 bases from J, the gap between germline ends came to 19 bases. CDR3 loop: CASSSSPQRAGYNEQFF. The CDR3 region has the DNA TGTGCCAGCAGCTCATCACCCCAGCGGGCGGGCTACAATGAGCAGTTCTTC.

The V call is TRBV7-8, the J call TRBJ2-3, with 10 bases fitting TRBD2. In germline, CDR1 is SGHVS, CDR2 FQNEAQ. Trimming cost V 2 bases and J 3 bases; bases outside gene matches: 17. This CDR3 has 20 residues. CDR3 DNA sequence: TGTGCCAGCAGCTTATGGGCTAGCGGGAGACAGTCCCACGGTACAGATACGCAGTATTTT. Protein: CASSLWASGRQSHGTDTQYF.

CDR3: CASSQGTLSSYNEQFF. The DNA for the CDR3 is TGTGCCAGCAGCCAAGGGACTTTAAGCTCCTACAATGAGCAGTTCTTC. V usage is TRBV4-2 and J usage is TRBJ2-1, with D perhaps TRBD2 (5 bases). The CDR3 is 16 amino acids. Trimming cost V 1 base and J 0 bases, with 10 bases left between them. The germline V gene has CDR1 LGHNA and CDR2 YNFKEQ.

V is TRBV10-3 and J is TRBJ2-7, with unresolved D. Germline lookup yields CDR1 ENHRY and CDR2 SYGVKD. V lost 3 bases, J lost 3 bases, and 12 bases lay in between. The CDR3 spans 14 residues. CDR3 protein: CAISDPETYYEQYF. CDR3 bases: TGTGCCATCAGTGACCCAGAGACCTACTACGAGCAGTACTTC.

The genes are TRBV7-2 and TRBJ2-7; D might be TRBD2 (5 bases). The CDR3 runs to 15 residues. V lost 7 bases and J lost 4, with 20 bases in between. From germline, CDR1 is SGHTA and CDR2 FQGNSA. The DNA of the CDR3 is TGTGCCAGCACCTCTGGGCTGGGAGCCTTATACGAGCAGTACTTC. Encoded protein: CASTSGLGALYEQYF.

This clone was picked up one time. This chain joins TRBV28 and TRBJ1-2; D might be TRBD1 (6 bases). There are 15 residues in the CDR3. Per the germline V gene, CDR1 is MDHEN and CDR2 is SYDVKM. Deletions cut 8 bases from V and 0 bases from J, with 16 bases between. CDR3 protein: CASPWTVISNYGYTF. The CDR3 DNA reads TGTGCCAGCCCCTGGACAGTCATCTCTAACTATGGCTACACCTTC.

V usage is TRBV5-4 and J usage is TRBJ2-5; the D call may be TRBD1 or TRBD2 (5 bases each). Germline CDR1 is SGHNT and CDR2 is YYREEE (reference sequence). V lost 1 base and J 6 bases, leaving 13 bases between the germline ends. This CDR3 spans 14 amino acids. This chain's CDR3 is CASSLNLGEKTQYF. DNA of the CDR3: TGTGCCAGCAGCTTGAATCTAGGGGAGAAGACCCAGTACTTC.